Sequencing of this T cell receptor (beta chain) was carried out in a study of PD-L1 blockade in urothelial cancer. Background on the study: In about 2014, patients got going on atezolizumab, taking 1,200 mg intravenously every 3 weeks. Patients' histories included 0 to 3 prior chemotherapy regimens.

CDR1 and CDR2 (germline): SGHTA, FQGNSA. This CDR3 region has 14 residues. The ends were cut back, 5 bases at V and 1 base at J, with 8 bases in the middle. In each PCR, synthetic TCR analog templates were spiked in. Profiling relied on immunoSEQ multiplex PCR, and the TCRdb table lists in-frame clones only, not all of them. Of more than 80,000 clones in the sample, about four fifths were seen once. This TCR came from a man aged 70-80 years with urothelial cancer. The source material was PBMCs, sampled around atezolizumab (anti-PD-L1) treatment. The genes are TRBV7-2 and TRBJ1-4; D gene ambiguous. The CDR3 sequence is CASSPGGTNEKLFF. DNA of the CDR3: TGTGCCAGCAGCCCGGGAGGAACTAATGAAAAACTGTTTTTT.